This T cell receptor beta chain was found in a study of blood T cells in healthy people across ages. Study as a whole: T cells yielded about one barcoded beta molecule per two cells through template switching.

For the second PCR, which ran for roughly 6 to 12 cycles, a sample-barcoded 5' primer and a J-beta primer mix were used. Using its own MiXCR run on the 5' RACE reads, TCRdb lists one record per CDR3 protein. The sample carries around 1,000,000 distinct CDR3 sequences, about 25% recorded once. Germline loops: CDR1 MNHEY, CDR2 SVGEGT. The length of the CDR3 is 14 residues. A further study also used this sample, focusing on T cells of mothers and their children. As that study records: Each mother yielded more than 9.5 million TCR beta CDR3 reads. Each child yielded about 3 million reads.

The rearrangement uses TRBV6-2 or TRBV6-3 and TRBJ2-1, with TRBD2 identical over 8 bases. The J call is in doubt because the DNA end fits TRBJ2-5 better. The receptor was derived from a girl aged 2 to 9 in good health. The specimen was blood. CDR3 protein: CASSPSGGPGTQYF. CDR3 DNA: TGTGCCAGCAGTCCCTCGGGAGGGCCCGGGACCCAGTACTTC.